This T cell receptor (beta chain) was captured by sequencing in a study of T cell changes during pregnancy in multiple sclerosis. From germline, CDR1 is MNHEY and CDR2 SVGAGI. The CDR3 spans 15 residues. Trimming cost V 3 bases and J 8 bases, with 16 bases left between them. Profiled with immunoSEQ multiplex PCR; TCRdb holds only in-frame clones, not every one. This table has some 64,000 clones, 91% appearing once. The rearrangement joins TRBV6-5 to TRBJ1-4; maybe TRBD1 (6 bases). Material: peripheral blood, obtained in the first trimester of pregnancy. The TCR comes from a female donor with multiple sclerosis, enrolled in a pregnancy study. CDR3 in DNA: TGTGCCAGCAGTTATGGGGGCGCCGAAGTGGAAAAACTGTTTTTT. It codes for CASSYGGAEVEKLFF.